This TCR beta chain was found in a study of blood T cell repertoires in COVID-19 (dated by TCRdb to between 2020 and 2021). Context from the whole study: Samples covering the acute and convalescent phases of COVID-19 were provided by collaborators in the United States, Italy and Spain. The prospective study material was composed of cDNA or gDNA derived from T cells, B-cell-depleted T cells, or PBMCs. The dataset comprised deeply sampled blood TCRbeta repertoires from subjects exposed to, actively infected with, or recovered from COVID-19. The repertoires were released in a freely available public database meant as a resource for research on the immune response to SARS-CoV-2. Samples came from the ongoing ImmuneRACE study (first 160 participants) plus 1,254 subjects from 6 global collaborators. A de-identified subject ID, COVID-19 status, age in years and sex were almost always included in the sample metadata. Where available, HLA class I and class II types were taken from metadata supplied by the sample provider and were not determined by assay-based typing. General findings and caveats noted by the study authors: How much clinical and demographic metadata was included differed by source and by participant, and the metadata was provided uncurated.

For this clone: Its target antigen remains unknown. Per-nucleotide qualities are absent, and no much larger clonotype sits a single base away.

The germline V gene (reference sequence) provides CDR1 MNHEY and CDR2 SMNVEV. Trimming at the junction amounts to 6 bases on V and 4 bases on J, and the germline ends lie 12 bases apart. Inclusive of the bounding cysteine and phenylalanine, the CDR3 is 13 residues long. The retained sequence is limited to the CDR3, 39 bases, with the frame set at the first base. Collaborating institutions collected whole blood in K2EDTA tubes following their own protocols. For TCRbeta analysis, collaborator samples were shipped as frozen whole blood, as isolated PBMCs, or as DNA extracted from either sample type. TCRbeta CDR3 regions were amplified from genomic DNA using the immunoSEQ Assay, a bias-controlled multiplex PCR. Concerning the study's data processing: Within the assay, amplification of reference gene primers was used to estimate how many nucleated cells each sample contained. To quantify the absolute abundance of each unique TCRbeta CDR3 rearrangement, sequence reads were collapsed and filtered. For each sample, productive Simpson clonality was calculated as the square root of Simpson's diversity index across productive rearrangements. TCRdb limited this immuneACCESS table to in-frame rearrangements with V and J called. A share of clones is missing; checked studies link under half to unresolved V genes, and the rest is unexplained. V, J and clone size were drawn from that table, and D and trimming were deduced from the DNA. Counted in this sample were hundreds of thousands of clones; around four fifths of them appeared once. The top ten hold about 4.4% of the sample.

The sequenced material came from peripheral blood. Recombination connected TRBV27 to TRBJ1-2, and the D gene may be TRBD1, 5 bases matching. The clonotype originates from a woman between 65 and 79 years old with acute or convalescent COVID-19. The CDR3 region: CASSRGDLYGYTF. The sequenced DNA is TGTGCCAGCAGCCGGGGGGACCTCTATGGCTACACCTTC.